Listed below are T cell receptor beta chains from one sample, sequenced in a study of human T cells and chemical hapten exposure. MiXCR, applied by TCRdb to the RACE reads, yields one record per CDR3 protein. The repertoire includes about 46,000 distinct CDR3 sequences, about 4.5% of them detected once, and roughly 1.6% sits in the top ten. The specimen was whole blood. These receptors came from a female donor in good health. Some clones in this sample may be carry-over from other donors' samples. CDR3s include the opening cysteine and the closing phenylalanine or tryptophan. Fields, in order: V gene, D gene, J gene, clone size, CDR3 protein, CDR3 DNA. D genes are given only for firm matches. Clone size is stated in some rows and not others, as once, few, many or a class when expanded.

>TRBV6-2/TRBV6-3|TRBD1|TRBJ1-1|.
CASSYPWTGLVTEAFF
TGTGCCAGCAGTTACCCATGGACAGGGTTGGTCACTGAAGCTTTCTTT
>TRBV14|.|TRBJ1-1|many
CASSRNRNTEAFF
TGTGCCAGCAGCCGTAACAGGAACACTGAAGCTTTCTTT
>TRBV6-2/TRBV6-3|TRBD1|TRBJ2-2|many
CASDRGNTGELFF
TGTGCCAGCGACAGGGGGAACACCGGGGAGCTGTTTTTT
>TRBV3-1|TRBD2|TRBJ2-7|many
CASSGSPVTSGGGEQYF
TGTGCCAGCAGCGGGAGCCCCGTAACTAGCGGGGGGGGTGAGCAGTACTTC
>TRBV6-5|.|TRBJ1-1|.
CASSYLGNTEAFF
TGTGCCAGCAGTTACTTAGGGAACACTGAAGCTTTCTTT
>TRBV7-9|.|TRBJ2-3|many
CASSLLGLDTQYF
TGTGCCAGCAGCTTATTGGGTTTAGATACGCAGTATTTT
>TRBV2|.|TRBJ2-7|many
CAAKGPGAYEQYF
TGTGCCGCTAAGGGGCCTGGGGCCTACGAGCAGTACTTC
>TRBV5-1|TRBD1|TRBJ2-7|many
CASSWGGTAQLEQYF
TGCGCCAGCAGCTGGGGTGGGACAGCCCAACTCGAGCAGTACTTC
>TRBV4-2|.|TRBJ2-2|few
CASSQENPLPGELFF
TGTGCCAGCAGCCAAGAGAATCCTCTCCCCGGGGAGCTGTTTTTT
>TRBV20-1|.|TRBJ2-7|many
CSARIGRVTYEQYF
TGCAGTGCTAGAATTGGTCGCGTAACTTACGAGCAGTACTTC
>TRBV5-1|.|TRBJ1-5|many
CASSSDAGQAQHF
TGCGCCAGCAGCTCTGACGCCGGGCAGGCCCAGCATTTT
>TRBV5-4|.|TRBJ2-5|many
CASSQSPTTAGETQYF
TGTGCCAGCAGCCAGAGCCCGACTACCGCAGGGGAGACCCAGTACTTC
>TRBV6-2/TRBV6-3|.|TRBJ2-5|many
CASQERRGQWETQYF
TGTGCCAGCCAAGAGCGGCGGGGTCAATGGGAGACCCAGTACTTC
>TRBV6-2/TRBV6-3|.|TRBJ1-1|many
CASRLVVRWGTEAFF
TGTGCCAGCAGACTCGTAGTAAGGTGGGGCACTGAAGCTTTCTTT
>TRBV5-1|.|TRBJ2-3|.
CASSSHQLTDTQYF
TGCGCCAGCAGCTCCCATCAACTCACAGATACGCAGTATTTT
>TRBV7-9|.|TRBJ1-5|many
CASSLSQSNQPQHF
TGTGCCAGCAGCTTATCCCAGAGCAATCAGCCCCAGCATTTT
>TRBV2|.|TRBJ1-1|.
CASSPSRRNTEAFF
TGTGCCAGCAGTCCCAGTAGACGGAACACTGAAGCTTTCTTT
>TRBV18|.|TRBJ2-3|many
CASSPSIAIQQYF
TGTGCCAGCTCACCGTCAATAGCGATCCAGCAGTATTTT
>TRBV15|.|TRBJ1-1|many
CATRRRGGMNTEAFF
TGTGCCACCAGGCGACGGGGAGGAATGAACACTGAAGCTTTCTTT
>TRBV28|TRBD2|TRBJ2-1|many
CASSSVWRGVLGEQFF
TGTGCCAGCAGTTCGGTATGGCGGGGGGTGTTGGGTGAGCAGTTCTTC
>TRBV5-1|TRBD2|TRBJ2-4|many
CASSPGLAGMKNIQYF
TGCGCCAGCAGCCCGGGACTAGCGGGGATGAAAAACATTCAGTACTTC
>TRBV27|.|TRBJ1-5|medium-sized
CASSKPGAGPPNQPQHF
TGTGCCAGCAGTAAGCCGGGAGCAGGGCCCCCCAATCAGCCCCAGCATTTT
>TRBV6-6|TRBD1|TRBJ1-1|few
CASQQGAEAFF
TGTGCCAGCCAACAGGGGGCTGAAGCTTTCTTT
>TRBV6-6|.|TRBJ2-7|many
CASSYSTLYEQYF
TGTGCCAGCAGTTACTCGACCCTCTACGAGCAGTACTTC
>TRBV29-1|TRBD1|TRBJ1-1|many
CSVERTGNTEAFF
TGCAGCGTTGAACGGACAGGGAACACTGAAGCTTTCTTT
>TRBV12-3/TRBV12-4|TRBD1|TRBJ1-1|few
CASRGTGYTEAFF
TGTGCCAGCAGGGGGACAGGGTACACTGAAGCTTTCTTT
>TRBV6-2/TRBV6-3|TRBD1|TRBJ1-5|many
CASSYGTGRFNQPQHF
TGTGCCAGCAGTTACGGGACAGGGCGATTCAATCAGCCCCAGCATTTT
>TRBV7-9|.|TRBJ2-3|many
CASSLLTDTQYF
TGTGCCAGCAGCTTACTCACAGATACGCAGTATTTT
>TRBV7-9|.|TRBJ1-6|many
CASSLGTGNSPLHF
TGTGCCAGCAGCTTAGGGACGGGTAATTCACCCCTCCACTTT
>TRBV12-3/TRBV12-4|TRBD2|TRBJ2-1|many
CASRPLTSGGFAEQFF
TGTGCCAGCAGACCCCTGACTAGCGGGGGGTTCGCTGAGCAGTTCTTC
>TRBV5-1|TRBD2|TRBJ2-1|few
CASSLGPSGGASNEQFF
TGCGCCAGCAGCTTGGGTCCTAGCGGGGGGGCCAGTAATGAGCAGTTCTTC
>TRBV20-1|.|TRBJ1-1|.
CSARDSGARTEAFF
TGCAGTGCTAGAGATAGTGGGGCGAGGACTGAAGCTTTCTTT
>TRBV27|.|TRBJ1-1|many
CASSSVMNTEAFF
TGTGCCAGCAGTTCAGTAATGAACACTGAAGCTTTCTTT
>TRBV4-2|.|TRBJ1-1|many
CASSQDVVTEAFF
TGTGCCAGCAGCCAAGATGTGGTTACTGAAGCTTTCTTT
>TRBV3-1|.|TRBJ1-1|few
CASSIGGAYTEAFF
TGTGCCAGCAGTATTGGTGGGGCATACACTGAAGCTTTCTTT
>TRBV19|.|TRBJ2-7|.
CATQPTAIFYEQYF
TGTGCCACCCAGCCCACAGCAATTTTCTACGAGCAGTACTTC
>TRBV18|TRBD1|TRBJ2-3|many
CASSPRQGASTDTQYF
TGTGCCAGCTCACCCAGACAGGGGGCTAGCACAGATACGCAGTATTTT
>TRBV20-1|TRBD1|TRBJ1-5|many
CSARATGQGGQPQHF
TGCAGTGCTAGAGCTACGGGACAGGGCGGGCAGCCCCAGCATTTT
>TRBV4-3|.|TRBJ2-3|many
CASSQVAGLGTDTQYF
TGCGCCAGCAGCCAAGTTGCAGGATTGGGCACAGATACGCAGTATTTT
>TRBV12-3/TRBV12-4|.|TRBJ2-7|many
CASGGTASSYEQYF
TGTGCCAGCGGAGGGACGGCGAGTTCCTACGAGCAGTACTTC
>TRBV4-2|.|TRBJ1-1|many
CASSQAVNTEAFF
TGTGCCAGCAGCCAGGCTGTGAACACTGAAGCTTTCTTT
>TRBV7-8|TRBD2|TRBJ2-5|many
CASSLYKTSKLETQYF
TGTGCCAGCAGCTTATACAAGACTAGCAAATTAGAGACCCAGTACTTC
>TRBV3-1|.|TRBJ1-1|many
CASSQVSGTEAFF
TGTGCCAGCAGCCAAGTTTCGGGGACTGAAGCTTTCTTT
>TRBV12-3/TRBV12-4|TRBD2|TRBJ2-3|many
CASSLGLAIDTQYF
TGTGCCAGCAGTTTAGGACTAGCGATAGATACGCAGTATTTT
>TRBV4-2|.|TRBJ1-4|many
CASSQDAEKLFF
TGTGCCAGCAGCCAAGATGCCGAAAAACTGTTTTTT
>TRBV7-3|TRBD1|TRBJ2-5|few
CASSLRGGQGVETQYF
TGTGCCAGCAGCTTAAGGGGCGGTCAGGGGGTGGAGACCCAGTACTTC
>TRBV2|TRBD1|TRBJ1-2|many
CASHPTGTGPDYTF
TGTGCCAGCCACCCCACCGGGACAGGGCCTGACTACACCTTC
>TRBV6-6|.|TRBJ1-5|.
CASSQGPSSNQPQHF
TGTGCCAGCAGTCAGGGACCGTCGAGCAATCAGCCCCAGCATTTT
>TRBV19|TRBD2|TRBJ2-7|few
CASSLTSGGASTYEQYF
TGTGCCAGTAGTTTGACTAGCGGGGGGGCCTCGACCTACGAGCAGTACTTC
>TRBV6-6|TRBD1|TRBJ1-5|many
CAIPRDRSFNQPQHF
TGTGCCATACCACGGGACAGAAGCTTCAATCAGCCCCAGCATTTT
>TRBV6-4|TRBD2|TRBJ2-3|many
CASSEQGLAGADTQYF
TGTGCCAGCAGCGAACAGGGACTAGCTGGGGCAGATACGCAGTATTTT
>TRBV6-5|.|TRBJ2-3|many
CASSSWTSTDTQYF
TGTGCCAGCAGTTCGTGGACTAGCACAGATACGCAGTATTTT
>TRBV6-1|.|TRBJ1-5|many
CASSELQRYSNQPQHF
TGTGCCAGCAGTGAGTTGCAACGCTATAGCAATCAGCCCCAGCATTTT
>TRBV5-1|.|TRBJ2-3|many
CASSANTDTQYF
TGCGCCAGCAGCGCAAACACAGATACGCAGTATTTT
>TRBV7-6|.|TRBJ2-4|many
CASSLTLARRVEVKNIQYF
TGTGCCAGCAGCTTAACTTTGGCAAGAAGGGTTGAGGTCAAAAACATTCAGTACTTC